These T cell receptor beta chains were read from a single sample in a study of cytomegalovirus exposure and HLA in healthy donors. Some clones are missing from TCRdb's copy, which holds only in-frame ones; the method was immunoSEQ multiplex PCR. The sample consists of about 62,000 clones, around 78% of them appearing once. The sequenced sample was PBMCs. The receptor set was obtained from a man aged 35-49 years in good health and CMV-seronegative. The CDR3 runs from the conserved cysteine through the conserved F or W. Each record gives: CDR3 DNA, CDR3 protein, D gene, clone size, V gene, J gene. A D gene is named only where the DNA matches it firmly. The size entry is marked missing in some rows and otherwise reads once, few, many or a size class.

TGCGCCAGCAGCTTCCTAGCGGGGGATAACACCGGGGAGCTGTTTTTT	CASSFLAGDNTGELFF	TRBD2	.	TRBV5-1	TRBJ2-2
TGCGCCAGCAGCCAACCCGACAGGGTCCAAGAGACCCAGTACTTC	CASSQPDRVQETQYF	TRBD1	.	TRBV4-1	TRBJ2-5
TGTGCCACCAGCAGAGACCCGACAGGAAGGAACACTGAAGCTTTCTTT	CATSRDPTGRNTEAFF	.	.	TRBV15	TRBJ1-1
TGTGCCAGCAGCGTTAGGGCGGGTAGAGAAGCTTTCTTT	CASSVRAGREAFF	.	few	TRBV7-8	TRBJ1-1
TGTGCCAGCCGCGGGACTAGCGGGAGCAGGGCCACAGATACGCAGTATTTT	CASRGTSGSRATDTQYF	TRBD2	.	TRBV28	TRBJ2-3
TGCGCCAGCAGCCAAGAAGGGACTCCGGCCGGGGAGCTGTTTTTT	CASSQEGTPAGELFF	.	.	TRBV4-1	TRBJ2-2
TGTGCCAGCAGTCCCGGGGGGCCCTCCTACGAGCAGTACTTC	CASSPGGPSYEQYF	.	.	TRBV6-5	TRBJ2-7
TGTGCCAGCTCGACGACGGGGAACACTGAAGCTTTCTTT	CASSTTGNTEAFF	.	.	TRBV18	TRBJ1-1
TGTGCCACCAGTCTAGTAAACTATGGCTACACCTTC	CATSLVNYGYTF	.	.	TRBV6-1	TRBJ1-2
TGTGCCAGCAGTTACTCGGGACTAGCGGGAGTATACGAGCAGTACTTC	CASSYSGLAGVYEQYF	TRBD2	once	TRBV6-5	TRBJ2-7
TGTGCCAGCAGAAGCGGGGGGAGCTCCTACGAGCAGTACTTC	CASRSGGSSYEQYF	TRBD2	.	TRBV6-1	TRBJ2-7
TGTGCCAGCAGCTTATACTGGGCCCCAGATACGCAGTATTTT	CASSLYWAPDTQYF	.	.	TRBV5-5	TRBJ2-3
TGTGCCACCACGGGACAGGCGAAAGAGACCCAGTACTTC	CATTGQAKETQYF	TRBD1	.	TRBV2	TRBJ2-5
TGTGCCAGTAGTGACCCCGGGACTATTAGGGATGAGCAGTTCTTC	CASSDPGTIRDEQFF	TRBD2	.	TRBV19	TRBJ2-1
TGTGCCAGCAGCGTACAGGTTACTCTCTATGGCTACACCTTC	CASSVQVTLYGYTF	.	.	TRBV7-2	TRBJ1-2
TGCGCCAGCAGTCCGCCCGAGGGAAGCTACGAGCAGTACTTC	CASSPPEGSYEQYF	.	.	TRBV23-1	TRBJ2-7
TGTGCCATCAGTTTACCGGGACAGGGGGCAACTGAAGCTTTCTTT	CAISLPGQGATEAFF	TRBD1	once	TRBV10-3	TRBJ1-1
TGTGCCAGCAGCCGGGACAGGGGGACCGGGGAGCTGTTTTTT	CASSRDRGTGELFF	TRBD1	few	TRBV7-7	TRBJ2-2
TGTGCCAGCAGTTACTGGGGAGTAAGCTATGGCTACACCTTC	CASSYWGVSYGYTF	.	few	TRBV6-5	TRBJ1-2
TGTGCCAGCAGCTTGGGCCTCTTAGGTCTAGCGCGTACAGATACGCAGTATTTT	CASSLGLLGLARTDTQYF	.	.	TRBV5-4	TRBJ2-3
TGCGCCAGCAGCTTAGGCAGGACAGCAACTAATGAAAAACTGTTTTTT	CASSLGRTATNEKLFF	.	.	TRBV5-1	TRBJ1-4
TGTGCCAGCAGCCCTCCGGGCGGGGGACTGACCCAGTACTTC	CASSPPGGGLTQYF	TRBD2	.	TRBV5-4	TRBJ2-5
TGTGCCAGCAGCTTAGGCGGGAGGCCAGGAAGTAGCACAGATACGCAGTATTTT	CASSLGGRPGSSTDTQYF	TRBD2	.	TRBV5-4	TRBJ2-3
TGTGCCAGCTCACTAGGACAGGGTGCACTCTACAATGAGCAGTTCTTC	CASSLGQGALYNEQFF	TRBD1	.	TRBV18	TRBJ2-1
TGTTCCAGCAGCCCTTGGACAGGGGGAACTGGAAACACCATATATTTT	CSSSPWTGGTGNTIYF	TRBD1	.	TRBV7-9	TRBJ1-3
TGTGCCAGCGGCCTATTGGCGGGTGAGCAGTTCTTC	CASGLLAGEQFF	.	.	TRBV6-1	TRBJ2-1
TGTGCCAGCTCACCCAGAACTAGCGGGAGGGCCCAAGAGACCCAGTACTTC	CASSPRTSGRAQETQYF	TRBD2	.	TRBV18	TRBJ2-5
TGTGCCAGTAGTACGGGGACACCGGGGTTGGGCAATCAGCCCCAGCATTTT	CASSTGTPGLGNQPQHF	.	.	TRBV19	TRBJ1-5
TGTGCCAGCAGTGCCGGGACTTTTCCTAGCACAGATACGCAGTATTTT	CASSAGTFPSTDTQYF	.	.	TRBV6-4	TRBJ2-3
TGTGCCAGCAGTCTAGCGGGAGGCGATGAGCAGTTCTTC	CASSLAGGDEQFF	TRBD2	.	TRBV25-1	TRBJ2-1
TGTGCCACGTTTCGACAGGGGGCGAGCTATGGCTACACCTTC	CATFRQGASYGYTF	TRBD1	.	TRBV19	TRBJ1-2
TGTGCCAGCAGTTTAAGCTGGGGGGGCGGATTGAACACTGAAGCTTTCTTT	CASSLSWGGGLNTEAFF	.	.	TRBV27	TRBJ1-1
TGTGCCAGCAGGGGTTGGTCCGGGGTAAGGACTGAAGCTTTCTTT	CASRGWSGVRTEAFF	.	few	TRBV6-5	TRBJ1-1
TGCGCCAGCAGCCAAACAGGGGGGTGGTCAGACACCATATATTTT	CASSQTGGWSDTIYF	TRBD1	.	TRBV4-1	TRBJ1-3
TGTGCCAGCCTTCATTTGCCGGGACAGGCGTTTCAGTACTTC	CASLHLPGQAFQYF	TRBD1	.	TRBV2	TRBJ2-4
TGTGCCAGCAGCCAAGGACTAGTTGGCACAGATACGCAGTATTTT	CASSQGLVGTDTQYF	.	.	TRBV4-2	TRBJ2-3
TGTGCCAGCAGCCCCGGGACAGGGCCCTACGAGCAGTACTTC	CASSPGTGPYEQYF	TRBD1	.	TRBV7-8	TRBJ2-7
TGCGCCAGCAGCTTGGGGCCGCAGAACACTGAAGCTTTCTTT	CASSLGPQNTEAFF	.	many	TRBV5-1	TRBJ1-1
TGCGCCAGCAGCCTTTCGGGACAGGAACAAGAGACCCAGTACTTC	CASSLSGQEQETQYF	TRBD1	.	TRBV5-1	TRBJ2-5
TGCGCCAGCAGTGAGGGGACAGGGGTTACCTACAATGAGCAGTTCTTC	CASSEGTGVTYNEQFF	TRBD1	.	TRBV10-1	TRBJ2-1
TGCGCCAGCAGCTATCCTGGGACAGGGGATAATTCACCCCTCCACTTT	CASSYPGTGDNSPLHF	TRBD1	.	TRBV5-1	TRBJ1-6
TGCGCCAGCAGCTTACCGGGACTAGCCTCCGAGCAGTACTTC	CASSLPGLASEQYF	TRBD2	.	TRBV5-1	TRBJ2-7
TGTGCCAGCAGCTTGACAGCGTTGAACACTGAAGCTTTCTTT	CASSLTALNTEAFF	.	.	TRBV28	TRBJ1-1
TGTGCCAGCAGTTTAACGGCTCCTAGGACTGAAGCTTTCTTT	CASSLTAPRTEAFF	.	.	TRBV27	TRBJ1-1
TGTGCCAGCAGCCGCAGCGGGGGGGCAACCGGGGAGCTGTTTTTT	CASSRSGGATGELFF	TRBD2	.	TRBV7-6	TRBJ2-2
TGTGCCAGCAGCCCGATAGCGGGGGGTTACAATGAGCAGTTCTTC	CASSPIAGGYNEQFF	TRBD2	.	TRBV2	TRBJ2-1
TGTGCCACCAGCAGAGATCGGACAGGGTGGAATTCACCCCTCCACTTT	CATSRDRTGWNSPLHF	TRBD1	once	TRBV15	TRBJ1-6
TGTGCCAGCAGCTTCAACAGGGAGCTGGAGCAGTACTTC	CASSFNRELEQYF	.	.	TRBV7-8	TRBJ2-7